The source of this TCR beta chain is a study of cytomegalovirus exposure and HLA in healthy donors. Study details: The 120 or so validation repertoires and the roughly 670 first-cohort repertoires shared a platform, a later analysis reported. Study-wide results and limits: In vitro work confirmed that a few CMV-associated chains recognize CMV antigens. The study designated 160 or so TCR beta chains cytomegalovirus-associated.

Notes on this clone: No antigen is known for it.

CDR3 length: 14 amino acids. V trimming: 4 bases; J trimming: 7 bases; junction bases outside the gene matches: 8. Per the germline V gene, CDR1 is MNHEY and CDR2 is SMNVEV (reference sequence). Data came from immunoSEQ multiplex PCR; TCRdb stores just in-frame clones and leaves some out. The repertoire consists of about 400,000 clones, with around 86% occurring once and the leading ten covering under 0.95%. The sample comprised PBMCs. The receptor comes from a woman in her late teens or twenties in good health and CMV-seronegative. The chain couples TRBV27 to TRBJ1-1; 8 bases agree with TRBD1. This CDR3 reads CASSSPSGTGEAFF. The CDR3 bases are TGTGCCAGCAGTTCACCTTCCGGGACAGGTGAAGCTTTCTTT.